In its sample, the clone carrying this T cell receptor beta chain was seen a few times. What it binds is not known. This CDR3 comprises 13 residues. The entirety of the isolated RNA underwent reverse transcription, so expressed TCRB transcripts were sequenced. Method: immunoSEQ multiplex PCR; TCRdb's copy keeps in-frame clones and lacks some. The sample yields 330,000 or so clones, over 9.5% seen once. The data are from a study of beta chain features in type 1 diabetes. For the study at large: Age, gender and cell yields were similar between patients and healthy donors.

Study outcomes and limitations: cDNA-based sequencing might over-represent cells highly expressing TCR. More deletions and fewer insertions at VDJ junctions were seen in type 1 diabetes patients. People with Type 1 diabetes carried modestly yet significantly shorter TCRB CDR3s in all four CD4+ subsets.

Blood was collected once per donor into heparin, averaging about 100 mL. The source is a woman under 30 with type 1 diabetes. Input material: naive CD4+ T cells from blood. The chain joins TRBV21-1 to TRBJ2-5; the table's D gene call, TRBD1, was not cross checked with the DNA. TRBV21-1 is deemed a pseudogene. CDR3 protein: CASSKGWAETQYF. The DNA for the CDR3 is TGTGCCAGCAGCAAAGGATGGGCTGAGACCCAGTACTTC.